This T cell receptor (beta chain) originates from a study of blood T cell repertoires in COVID-19. Across the study: Spain, Italy and the United States supplied samples that represented acute and convalescent COVID-19. In each case, the material was cDNA or gDNA derived from T cells, B-cell-depleted T cells, or PBMCs.

In the authors' workflow: Quantification of nucleated cells was approximated via reference gene primer amplification. Data came from immunoSEQ multiplex PCR; TCRdb stores just in-frame clones and leaves some out. From that table come the V and J calls and clone size; the DNA was used to work out D and trimming. The table shows 36,000 or so clones, with 90% occurring only once. Germline V lookup: CDR1 SGDLS, CDR2 YYNGEE. This CDR3 contains 15 residues. V gave up 4 bases and J gave up 1 base; unmatched junction bases: 8. V usage is TRBV9 and J usage is TRBJ2-7; the match to TRBD2 covers 7 bases. The sequence was collected from a human donor in a cohort sampled during active COVID-19. Sequences were obtained from peripheral blood. CDR3 bases: TGTGCCAGCAGCCCCCGGGACTACATGTCCTACGAGCAGTACTTC. Translating it yields CASSPRDYMSYEQYF.